The 2 T cell receptor beta chains below come from one sample, sequenced in a study of cytomegalovirus exposure and HLA in healthy donors. Using immunoSEQ multiplex PCR, the repertoire was profiled, and TCRdb retains in-frame clones only, with some absent. The repertoire holds approximately 60,000 clones, with 95% as singletons. The sequenced sample was PBMCs. The receptor source for this set is a woman under 30 in good health and CMV-seropositive.

J is TRBJ1-1 and V is TRBV18, with TRBD1 as a possible D gene (6 bases). The CDR3 covers 15 residues. Germline V gives CDR1 KGHSH, CDR2 LQKENI. V dropped 4 bases and J dropped 0 bases, with 12 bases sitting between them. Here the CDR3 DNA reads TGTGCCAGCTCACTGGGGAGGGGGATGAACACTGAAGCTTTCTTT. Amino acid sequence: CASSLGRGMNTEAFF.

The V and J genes are TRBV28 and TRBJ1-6; the match to TRBD1 covers 7 bases. In germline, CDR1 is MDHEN, CDR2 SYDVKM. There are 15 residues in the CDR3. The V and J ends lost 6 bases and 7 bases, in that order; junction bases with no gene match: 9. CDR3 in DNA: TGTGCCAGCAGCCTCCTCCGACAGGGAAATTCACCCCTCCACTTT. Residues: CASSLLRQGNSPLHF.